The sequence of this TCR beta chain was determined in a study of T cells after yellow fever vaccination. Study as a whole: Any fraction with a low cell number was prepared using SMART-Seq v4 Ultra Low Input.

Universal primer sites and UMIs were introduced during 5'RACE template-switching synthesis of TCR cDNA. TCRdb processed the 5' RACE reads anew with MiXCR; each CDR3 protein has one entry. The profile shows about 300,000 distinct CDR3 sequences, approximately 10% of them singletons. V lost 5 bases to trimming and J lost 10 bases, with 18 bases between them. The CDR3 has 14 amino acids. Germline V gene data show CDR1 as SGHTA and CDR2 as FQGNSA. This clonotype was detected many times. The sequencing here drew on CD4+ T cells sorted from PBMCs, taken 5 days after the yellow fever booster vaccination. The source is a man aged 18 to 29 who received the YFV17D yellow fever vaccine. This chain connects TRBV7-2 to TRBJ2-1, with D maybe TRBD2 (7 bases). CDR3: CASSIPGGSGEQFF. The CDR3 nucleotides are TGTGCCAGCAGCATCCCGGGGGGCTCCGGGGAGCAGTTCTTC.